What follows are 25 T cell receptor beta chains derived from one specimen sequenced in a study of OX40 agonist ivuxolimab in advanced cancers. Clones were read by immunoSEQ multiplex PCR, and TCRdb kept only the in-frame ones, dropping some. Of tens of thousands of clones in the sample, around 84% were seen once. Sequenced material: CD4+ or CD8+ T cells sorted from blood, taken in a trial of the OX40 agonist ivuxolimab. The receptors come from an adult with an advanced solid tumor such as melanoma, head and neck, liver or kidney cancer.

V is TRBV10-1 and J is TRBJ2-2; 10 positions agree with TRBD1. The CDR3 consists of 18 residues. Germline V lookup: CDR1 WNHNN, CDR2 SYGVQD (reference sequence). After removal of 1 base from V and 4 bases from J, the junction contained 9 bases not matched to a gene. The CDR3 nucleotides read TGCGCCAGCAGTGAGTATAAAATGGACAGGGGGGGCACCGGGGAGCTGTTTTTT. Translated: CASSEYKMDRGGTGELFF.

This chain links TRBV19 with TRBJ2-7, with TRBD1 identical over 8 bases. The germline CDR1 and CDR2 sequences are LNHDA and SQIVND (reference sequence). Unmatched junction bases numbered 15, after V lost 3 bases and J lost 5 bases. This CDR3 has 17 residues. As DNA, the CDR3 is TGTGCCAGTAGTATTCGTCCTTTGGGACAGGCATACCACGAGCAGTACTTC. This translates into CASSIRPLGQAYHEQYF.

The V gene is TRBV30, the J gene TRBJ1-4; D remains unclear. Germline V lookup: CDR1 GTSNPN, CDR2 SVGIG (reference sequence). The CDR3 totals 13 residues. The V end was cut by 2 bases, the J end by 4 bases, with 8 bases between. The CDR3 sequence: CAWSWQSNEKLFF. The CDR3 bases are TGTGCCTGGAGTTGGCAGAGTAATGAAAAACTGTTTTTT.

The chain is built from TRBV6-1 and TRBJ2-1; D may be TRBD1 (6 bases). There are 15 residues in the CDR3. V was cut by 3 bases and J by 7 bases, with 16 bases left in between. Germline CDR1 MNHNS, CDR2 SASEGT. Written as DNA, the CDR3 is TGTGCCAGCAGTGATTACAACAGGGTTACGAATGAGCAGTTCTTC. Protein product: CASSDYNRVTNEQFF.

V is TRBV19 and J is TRBJ1-5; D is uncertain. The V and J ends lost 11 bases and 1 base respectively, with 9 bases between them. This CDR3 spans 12 amino acids. CDR1 is LNHDA, CDR2 SQIVND, per germline (reference sequence). The CDR3 here is CAPNGSNQPQHF. CDR3 nucleotides: TGTGCCCCAAATGGGAGCAATCAGCCCCAGCATTTT.

This clone is a singleton in its sample. V and J are TRBV7-9 and TRBJ1-1, with 7 positions matching TRBD1. From germline, CDR1 is SEHNR and CDR2 FQNEAQ (reference sequence). V gave up 8 bases and J gave up 6 bases; unmatched junction bases: 12. This CDR3 contains 14 residues. The CDR3 nucleotides are TGTGCCAGCGGACGACAGGGTAAGGGTGCTGAAGCTTTCTTT. Translation gives CASGRQGKGAEAFF.

The chain combines TRBV9 with TRBJ2-1; no definite D call. Trimming took off 2 bases at V and 10 bases at J, with 16 bases between the two ends. This CDR3 contains 14 residues. CDR1 and CDR2 from the germline V gene are SGDLS and YYNGEE. For the CDR3, the DNA is TGTGCCAGCAGCGTCCAGCGATCGGTAGGGGAGCAGTTCTTC. Protein sequence: CASSVQRSVGEQFF.

The chain couples TRBV6-4 to TRBJ1-1; perhaps TRBD1 as D (5 bases). Germline V gene sequence: CDR1 MRHNA, CDR2 SNTAGT. The CDR3 totals 16 residues. Trimming cost V 3 bases and J 5 bases, with 19 bases left between them. Here the CDR3 reads CASSEGPAFRGTEAFF. The CDR3 DNA follows: TGTGCCAGCAGTGAGGGGCCTGCATTCCGGGGGACTGAAGCTTTCTTT.

The J gene is TRBJ2-5, the V gene TRBV7-6; D is ambiguous. Trimming left V 5 bases short and J 2 bases short, with 6 bases between. CDR1 SGHVS and CDR2 FNYEAQ come from the germline V gene. The CDR3 consists of 12 residues. The CDR3 DNA reads as TGTGCCAGCAGCCGCCCTCAAGAGACCCAGTACTTC. Amino acids: CASSRPQETQYF.

A few counts support this clone. J is TRBJ2-3 and V is TRBV18; 10 positions agree with TRBD1. V lost 3 bases and J lost 4; bases outside the gene matches: 4. This CDR3 has 15 residues. From germline, CDR1 is KGHSH and CDR2 LQKENI. CDR3 residues: CASSPGQGTPDTQYF. The CDR3 coding sequence is TGTGCCAGCTCACCGGGACAGGGGACCCCAGATACGCAGTATTTT.

This sequence joins TRBV11-2 and TRBJ2-3; D unclear. Germline values: CDR1 SGHAT, CDR2 FQNNGV. Between the trimmed V and J ends, which lost 5 bases and 2 bases, there was a span of 5 bases. The length of the CDR3 is 12 residues. The chain's CDR3 is CASSRSTDTQYF. CDR3 nucleotides: TGTGCCAGCAGCCGATCCACAGATACGCAGTATTTT.

This chain joins TRBV7-7 and TRBJ2-5, with D possibly TRBD2 on 5 matching bases. The CDR3 runs 15 residues. The germline V gene has CDR1 SSHAT and CDR2 FNYEAQ (reference sequence). V was clipped by 1 base and J by 4 bases, with 13 bases between them. The CDR3 nucleotides read TGTGCCAGCAGCTTAGTCCCCGGGATAGGAGAGACCCAGTACTTC. This gives the protein CASSLVPGIGETQYF.

This chain joins TRBV2 and TRBJ1-2; D uncertain. The germline CDR1 and CDR2 sequences are SNHLY and FYNNEI. This CDR3 comprises 17 residues. V shed 5 bases and J shed 0 bases, with 19 bases lying between them. The CDR3 region has the DNA TGTGCCAGCAGTCTCTGGAAAGACTCCCCACCTAACTATGGCTACACCTTC. Its translation: CASSLWKDSPPNYGYTF.

The CDR3 DNA reads as TGTGCCAGCAGCTTAGTGACCATAGAGACCCAGTACTTC. This encodes CASSLVTIETQYF. V gene TRBV7-9 combines with J gene TRBJ2-5; D is undetermined. Germline V gene lookup returns CDR1 SEHNR and CDR2 FQNEAQ (reference sequence). The CDR3 has 13 residues. V lost 1 base, J lost 4 bases, and 7 bases lay in between.

This rearrangement joins TRBV6-5 to TRBJ2-1, with a tentative D call TRBD2 (5 bases). V was shortened by 9 bases and J by 1 base, with 13 bases between the two germline ends. The germline gives CDR1 MNHEY, CDR2 SVGAGI. There are 14 residues in the CDR3. Here the CDR3 reads CASGVALSYNEQFF. DNA of the CDR3: TGTGCCAGTGGGGTAGCGCTATCCTACAATGAGCAGTTCTTC.

The rearrangement links TRBV7-2 to TRBJ1-2; D unclear. The CDR3 has 10 residues. V shed 11 bases and J shed 5 bases, with 9 bases lying between them. From germline, CDR1 is SGHTA and CDR2 FQGNSA. The DNA for the CDR3 is TGTGCCTTCTCGGGGTATGGCTACACCTTC. Protein: CAFSGYGYTF.

The V gene is TRBV7-2, the J gene TRBJ1-2, with 8 positions matching TRBD1. Germline V gene lookup returns CDR1 SGHTA and CDR2 FQGNSA. V lost 5 bases and J lost 3; bases outside the gene matches: 5. The CDR3 is 14 residues long. CDR3 amino acids: CASSPGGAYYGYTF. For the CDR3, the DNA is TGTGCCAGCAGCCCAGGGGGCGCGTACTATGGCTACACCTTC.

V gene TRBV6-5 combines with J gene TRBJ2-7, with D tentatively TRBD1 or TRBD2 (6 bases each). CDR1 and CDR2 from the germline V gene are MNHEY and SVGAGI. Trimming left V 5 bases short and J 2 bases short, with 13 bases between. The CDR3 runs 14 residues. The CDR3 DNA sequence: TGTGCCAGCAGTCTTTCCGGGGGCCCCTACGAGCAGTACTTC. This codes for CASSLSGGPYEQYF.

The chain links TRBV7-2 to TRBJ2-7; the match to TRBD1 covers 10 bases. Germline values: CDR1 SGHTA, CDR2 FQGNSA. V gave up 3 bases and J gave up 2 bases; unmatched junction bases: 7. This CDR3 is 16 amino acids long. In DNA form, the CDR3 reads TGTGCCAGCAGCTTCCCGACAGGGGGCGGAACCTACGAGCAGTACTTC. Translation gives CASSFPTGGGTYEQYF.

This chain joins TRBV19 and TRBJ2-2; TRBD1 aligns across 11 bases. Germline loops: CDR1 LNHDA, CDR2 SQIVND (reference sequence). V lost 7 bases and J lost 5; bases outside the gene matches: 9. The CDR3 consists of 16 residues. CDR3 loop: CASTMGRDRGTGELFF. The DNA of the CDR3 is TGTGCCAGTACCATGGGCCGGGACAGGGGGACCGGGGAGCTGTTTTTT.

J is TRBJ2-2 and V is TRBV7-8; 8 bases fit TRBD2. Losses at the gene ends were 4 bases for V and 2 bases for J; bases not matched to a gene: 6. CDR3 length: 16 amino acids. Per germline, CDR1 SGHVS and CDR2 FQNEAQ. The CDR3 loop is CASSWSGSRNTGELFF. As DNA, the CDR3 is TGTGCCAGCAGCTGGAGCGGGAGTCGTAACACCGGGGAGCTGTTTTTT.

This clone was seen only a few times. This chain joins TRBV6-6 and TRBJ1-1; 8 nucleotides match TRBD1. CDR3 length: 15 residues. V dropped 6 bases and J dropped 5; count of bases not matched to a gene: 11. Per the germline V gene, CDR1 is MNHNY and CDR2 is SVGAGI (reference sequence). CDR3 DNA: TGTGCCAGCAGCGACAGGGGTGGTTTAAGAACTGAAGCTTTCTTT. Translating gives CASSDRGGLRTEAFF.

In its sample, this clone was seen once. The chain recombines TRBV12-5 with TRBJ2-2; D possibly corresponds to TRBD1 (6 bases). Trimming shortened V by 3 bases and J by 1 base, and 6 bases separated the two germline ends. CDR1 is LGHNT and CDR2 is FRNRAP in the germline V gene. The CDR3 contains 14 residues. CDR3: CASGLQGNTGELFF. The CDR3 DNA reads TGTGCTAGTGGTTTACAGGGGAACACCGGGGAGCTGTTTTTT.

The chain links TRBV10-3 to TRBJ2-5, with 10 bases identical to TRBD2. Germline V gene sequence: CDR1 ENHRY, CDR2 SYGVKD. After removal of 10 bases from V and 5 bases from J, the junction contained 10 bases not matched to a gene. The CDR3 covers 14 residues. The CDR3 loop is CATRGAGGRETQYF. The CDR3, as DNA: TGTGCCACACGGGGAGCGGGAGGGCGGGAGACCCAGTACTTC.

The chain has TRBV10-1 and TRBJ2-5, with TRBD1 as a possible D gene (6 bases). The last part of the DNA fits TRBJ2-7 better; the J call may be wrong. Germline V gene data show CDR1 as WNHNN and CDR2 as SYGVQD (reference sequence). The CDR3 covers 13 residues. The CDR3 spells CASSAGRGYEQYF. The CDR3, as DNA: TGCGCCAGCAGTGCCGGCAGGGGCTACGAGCAGTACTTC.